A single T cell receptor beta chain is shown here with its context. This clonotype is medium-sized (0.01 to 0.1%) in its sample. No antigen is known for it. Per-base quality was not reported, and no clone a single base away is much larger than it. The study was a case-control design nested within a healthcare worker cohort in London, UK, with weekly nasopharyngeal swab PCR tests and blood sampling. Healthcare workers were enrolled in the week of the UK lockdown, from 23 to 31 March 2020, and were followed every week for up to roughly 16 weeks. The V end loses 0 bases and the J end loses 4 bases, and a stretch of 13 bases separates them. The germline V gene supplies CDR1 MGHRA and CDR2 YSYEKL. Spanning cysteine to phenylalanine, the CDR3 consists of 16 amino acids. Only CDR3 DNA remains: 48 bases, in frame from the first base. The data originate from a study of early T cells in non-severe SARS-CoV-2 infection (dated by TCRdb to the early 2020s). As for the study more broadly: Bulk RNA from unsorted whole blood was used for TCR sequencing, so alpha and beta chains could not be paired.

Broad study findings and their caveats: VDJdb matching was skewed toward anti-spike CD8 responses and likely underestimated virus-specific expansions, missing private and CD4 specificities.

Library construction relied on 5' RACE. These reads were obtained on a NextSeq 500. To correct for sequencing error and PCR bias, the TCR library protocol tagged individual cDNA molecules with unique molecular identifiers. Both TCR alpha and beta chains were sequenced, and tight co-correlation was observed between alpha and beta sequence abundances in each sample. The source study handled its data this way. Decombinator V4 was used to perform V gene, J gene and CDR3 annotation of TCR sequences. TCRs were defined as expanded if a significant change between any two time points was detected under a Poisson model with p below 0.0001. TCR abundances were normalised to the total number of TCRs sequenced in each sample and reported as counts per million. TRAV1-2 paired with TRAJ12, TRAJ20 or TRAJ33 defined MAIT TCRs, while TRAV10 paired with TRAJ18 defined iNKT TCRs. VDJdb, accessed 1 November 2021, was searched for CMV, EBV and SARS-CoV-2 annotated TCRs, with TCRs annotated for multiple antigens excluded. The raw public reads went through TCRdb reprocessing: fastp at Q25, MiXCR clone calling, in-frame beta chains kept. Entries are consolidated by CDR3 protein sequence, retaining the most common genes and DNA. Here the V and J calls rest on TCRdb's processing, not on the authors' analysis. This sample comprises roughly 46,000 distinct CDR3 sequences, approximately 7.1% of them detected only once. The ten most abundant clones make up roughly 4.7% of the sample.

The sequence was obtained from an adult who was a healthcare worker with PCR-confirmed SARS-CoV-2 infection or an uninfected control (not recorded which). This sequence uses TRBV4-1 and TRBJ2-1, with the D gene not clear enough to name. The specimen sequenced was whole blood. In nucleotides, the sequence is TGCGCCAGCAGCCAAGAATCGCTGAGACATTACAATGAGCAGTTCTTC. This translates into CASSQESLRHYNEQFF.